One and the same sample provided the 27 T cell receptor beta chains below, sequenced in a study of cytomegalovirus exposure and HLA in healthy donors. Primers included in the PCR were 60 Vbeta and 13 Jbeta primers. Repertoires were generated with immunoSEQ multiplex PCR, while TCRdb's copy carries only in-frame clones and drops some. The sample has around 100,000 clones; 79% are singletons. The sequenced sample consisted of PBMCs. The receptors were sampled from a female donor in good health and CMV-seropositive.

The rearrangement links TRBV5-1 to TRBJ1-1, with a tentative D call TRBD1 (5 bases). Between the trimmed V and J ends, which lost 4 bases and 4 bases, there was a span of 17 bases. The CDR3 is 15 amino acids. Germline loops: CDR1 SGHRS, CDR2 YFSETQ. Here the CDR3 DNA reads TGCGCCAGCAGCCGCGGGGGGGGTGAAATCACTGAAGCTTTCTTT. It translates to CASSRGGGEITEAFF.

In this sample, this clone turned up a few times. V and J are TRBV10-2 and TRBJ1-4; perhaps TRBD1 as D (6 bases). V was pared by 2 bases and J by 4 bases, with 14 bases between. Germline loops: CDR1 WSHSY, CDR2 SAAADI. This CDR3 comprises 16 residues. CDR3: CASSEGGQHLNEKLFF. For the CDR3, the DNA is TGCGCCAGCAGTGAGGGAGGACAGCACCTTAATGAAAAACTGTTTTTT.

The V and J genes are TRBV5-1 and TRBJ2-1; tentatively, D is TRBD2 (5 bases). The CDR3 is 15 amino acids. Per the germline V gene, CDR1 is SGHRS and CDR2 is YFSETQ. Trimming left V 4 bases short and J 4 bases short, with 15 bases between. The CDR3 DNA reads as TGCGCCAGCAGCCGAGCGGCCACTCGTTACAATGAGCAGTTCTTC. Translated: CASSRAATRYNEQFF.

The CDR3 is CASVQGDQPQHF. CDR3 nucleotides: TGTGCCAGCGTACAGGGTGATCAGCCCCAGCATTTT. The genes are TRBV6-6 and TRBJ1-5, with D perhaps matching TRBD1 (6 bases). Germline CDR1 is MNHNY and CDR2 is SVGAGI (reference sequence). The CDR3 totals 12 residues. V lost 8 bases, J lost 5 bases, and 10 bases lay in between.

The V and J genes are TRBV5-4 and TRBJ2-3, with 8 bases that match TRBD2. V was pared by 4 bases and J by 2 bases, with 6 bases of the junction left unmatched. CDR3 size: 15 residues. The germline V gene has CDR1 SGHNT and CDR2 YYREEE (reference sequence). CDR3: CASSDPRGATDTQYF. The CDR3 nucleotides are TGTGCCAGCAGCGACCCGCGGGGGGCCACAGATACGCAGTATTTT.

CDR3 residues: CASRGTSGRERVYEQYF. For the CDR3, the DNA is TGTGCCAGCAGGGGTACTAGCGGGAGAGAGCGGGTTTACGAGCAGTACTTC. V and J are TRBV2 and TRBJ2-5, with 11 bases identical to TRBD2. Matching the DNA end better, TRBJ2-7 makes the J call doubtful. Germline-derived CDR1 and CDR2 are SNHLY and FYNNEI. This CDR3 is built from 17 residues.

The chain employs TRBV7-2 and TRBJ2-5, with D possibly TRBD1 on 6 matching bases. Trimming pared 5 bases from V and 4 bases from J, leaving 11 bases between. CDR1 is SGHTA, CDR2 FQGNSA, per germline. The CDR3 has 13 residues. CDR3 amino acids: CASSLRGGETQYF. CDR3 coding DNA: TGTGCCAGCAGCCTCCGAGGGGGAGAGACCCAGTACTTC.

This rearrangement joins TRBV6-1 to TRBJ1-1; D is uncertain. The germline V and J ends were trimmed by 6 bases and 1 base, with 9 bases remaining between them. The CDR3 length is 13 residues. Germline values: CDR1 MNHNS, CDR2 SASEGT. CDR3 amino acids: CASSHYKNTEAFF. DNA for the CDR3: TGTGCCAGCAGCCATTACAAGAACACTGAAGCTTTCTTT.

This chain joins TRBV18 and TRBJ1-1; tentative D call: TRBD1 (5 bases). Trimming left V 0 bases short and J 3 bases short, with 11 bases between. Germline values: CDR1 KGHSH, CDR2 LQKENI. CDR3 length: 15 residues. CDR3 sequence reads: CASSPPGGRDTEAFF. The CDR3 region has the DNA TGTGCCAGCTCACCACCGGGGGGTCGAGACACTGAAGCTTTCTTT. Full variable domain (missing parts from reference TRBV18 and TRBJ1-1): NAGVMQNPRHLVRRRGQEARLRCSPMKGHSHVYWYRQLPEEGLKFMVYLQKENIIDESGMPKERFSAEFPKEGPSILRIQQVVRGDSAAYFCASSPPGGRDTEAFFGQGTRLTVV.

Points on this clone: One end of the junction varies from germline; a read error may be responsible. The V gene is TRBV6-8, the J gene TRBJ2-3, with TRBD2 matching 12 bases. CDR3 size: 15 residues. Germline V gene lookup returns CDR1 MNHGY and CDR2 SAAAGT. CDR3: CPTPGTSGRTDTQYF. The DNA of the CDR3 is TGCCCAACCCCCGGGACTAGCGGGCGCACAGATACGCAGTATTTT.

The table lists this clone with a count of one. The chain combines TRBV5-5 with TRBJ2-5; 10 bases match TRBD1. This CDR3 contains 15 residues. Germline CDR1 and CDR2: SGHKS and YYEKEE (reference sequence). Trimming removed 4 bases from V and 4 bases from J; junction bases left unmatched: 7. The chain's CDR3 is CASSRPGQGGETQYF. The CDR3 DNA reads as TGTGCCAGCAGCAGACCCGGACAGGGGGGAGAGACCCAGTACTTC.

The J gene is TRBJ2-3, the V gene TRBV2; D is perhaps TRBD2 (7 bases). There are 16 residues in the CDR3. Trimming cost V 0 bases and J 0 bases, with 10 bases left between them. Germline V lookup: CDR1 SNHLY, CDR2 FYNNEI. The CDR3 reads CASSEARGASTDTQYF. CDR3 bases: TGTGCCAGCAGTGAAGCCCGGGGGGCTAGCACAGATACGCAGTATTTT.

The chain recombines TRBV14 with TRBJ1-2; the D is unclear. CDR3 length: 15 residues. Trimming took off 1 base at V and 4 bases at J, with 13 bases between the two ends. Germline-derived CDR1 and CDR2 are SGHDN and FVKESK. The CDR3 DNA sequence: TGTGCCAGCAGCCAAGGGGCGGGTCGGAGCTATGGCTACACCTTC. It yields the protein CASSQGAGRSYGYTF.

The chain joins TRBV7-2 to TRBJ2-7; 9 bases align to TRBD2. This CDR3 comprises 15 residues. Germline V CDR1 and CDR2: SGHTA, FQGNSA. Unmatched junction bases numbered 12, after V lost 5 bases and J lost 7 bases. The CDR3: CASSRSGLAQEEQYF. CDR3 DNA: TGTGCCAGCAGCCGTTCCGGACTAGCGCAGGAAGAGCAGTACTTC.

This chain joins TRBV5-4 and TRBJ2-3; D unresolved. This CDR3 is 14 amino acids long. The germline V and J ends were trimmed by 1 base and 0 bases, with 6 bases remaining between them. CDR1 is SGHNT and CDR2 is YYREEE in the germline V gene (reference sequence). The CDR3 region has the DNA TGTGCCAGCAGCTTGTTGGCCAGCACAGATACGCAGTATTTT. Amino acid sequence: CASSLLASTDTQYF.

This clone appeared a few times. V and J are TRBV6-5 and TRBJ1-1; TRBD1 matches at 9 bases. Germline values: CDR1 MNHEY, CDR2 SVGAGI. Trimming removed 5 bases from V and 3 bases from J; junction bases left unmatched: 7. The CDR3 has 15 amino acids. The CDR3 sequence: CASSKGTGGDTEAFF. CDR3 sequence (DNA): TGTGCCAGCAGTAAAGGAACAGGGGGCGACACTGAAGCTTTCTTT.

The table lists this clone with a count of one. The chain has TRBV19 and TRBJ1-1; D gene unclear. Germline lookup yields CDR1 LNHDA and CDR2 SQIVND (reference sequence). The CDR3 is 13 amino acids. Trimming pared 4 bases from V and 4 bases from J, leaving 10 bases between. The CDR3 region is CASSKAGPTEAFF. In nucleotides, the CDR3 is TGTGCCAGTAGTAAGGCAGGCCCCACTGAAGCTTTCTTT. The variable domain in full, with the rest retrieved from reference TRBV19 and TRBJ1-1, is DGGITQSPKYLFRKEGQNVTLSCEQNLNHDAMYWYRQDPGQGLRLIYYSQIVNDFQKGDIAEGYSVSREKKESFPLTVTSAQKNPTAFYLCASSKAGPTEAFFGQGTRLTVV.

CDR3 sequence: CASTGDIYNEQFF. In nucleotides, the CDR3 is TGCGCCAGCACCGGGGACATCTACAATGAGCAGTTCTTC. This chain uses TRBV10-1 with TRBJ2-1; maybe TRBD1 (6 bases). There are 13 residues in the CDR3. With 7 bases removed from V and 3 bases from J, the gap between germline ends came to 10 bases. Per germline, CDR1 WNHNN and CDR2 SYGVQD (reference sequence).

The genes are TRBV25-1 and TRBJ2-7; D not certain. Between the trimmed V and J ends, which lost 6 bases and 2 bases, there was a span of 11 bases. This CDR3 is built from 13 residues. CDR1 is MGHDK and CDR2 is SYGVNS in the germline V gene. The CDR3: CASSDKATYEQYF. For the CDR3, the DNA is TGTGCCAGCAGCGACAAGGCGACCTACGAGCAGTACTTC.

This clone showed up just once. The chain has TRBV14 and TRBJ2-7; D is undetermined. Trimming took 2 bases from V and 2 from J, leaving 10 bases between them. The CDR3 extends over 14 amino acids. CDR1 and CDR2 (germline): SGHDN, FVKESK. CDR3 nucleotides: TGTGCCAGCAGCCAATTGTACCAGACCTACGAGCAGTACTTC. This sequence encodes CASSQLYQTYEQYF.

The rearrangement links TRBV27 to TRBJ1-2; maybe TRBD1 (5 bases). The CDR3 sequence is 13 residues long. V lost 2 bases, J lost 8 bases, and 12 bases lay in between. CDR1 MNHEY and CDR2 SMNVEV come from the germline V gene (reference sequence). The CDR3 nucleotides read TGTGCCAGCAGTTTAGGGGGAGGAGAGGGCTACACCTTC. It translates to CASSLGGGEGYTF.

DNA for the CDR3: TGTGCCTGGAGCGCGGGACAGTCAGGGGCCAACGTCCTGACTTTC. It encodes CAWSAGQSGANVLTF. The chain uses TRBV30 and TRBJ2-6, with D tentatively TRBD1 (7 bases). The V gene lost 3 bases and the J gene lost 4 bases, with 13 bases spanning the gap. The CDR3 covers 15 residues. Germline V gene lookup returns CDR1 GTSNPN and CDR2 SVGIG (reference sequence).

This chain uses TRBV4-1 with TRBJ2-7, with 7 bases identical to TRBD2. V was clipped by 3 bases and J by 2 bases; unmatched bases: 7. Germline V gives CDR1 MGHRA, CDR2 YSYEKL. CDR3 size: 15 residues. The CDR3 reads CASSQGGVVAYEQYF. The CDR3 nucleotides are TGCGCCAGCAGCCAGGGGGGGGTGGTGGCCTACGAGCAGTACTTC.

The table lists this clone with a count of one. The CDR3 here is CASSDRDRTEAFF. CDR3 DNA: TGTGCCAGCAGTGACCGAGACAGAACTGAAGCTTTCTTT. The rearrangement links TRBV6-6 to TRBJ1-1; D is possibly TRBD1 (5 bases). Trimming took 5 bases from V and 5 from J, leaving 12 bases between them. Germline V lookup: CDR1 MNHNY, CDR2 SVGAGI (reference sequence). The CDR3 is 13 amino acids.

This chain connects TRBV7-9 to TRBJ2-1; possible D gene TRBD2, 6 bases. CDR3 length: 17 amino acids. V was clipped by 4 bases and J by 4 bases, with 20 bases between them. Germline V gives CDR1 SEHNR, CDR2 FQNEAQ (reference sequence). The CDR3 region is CASSYPPGLAVYNEQFF. CDR3 sequence (DNA): TGTGCCAGCAGCTACCCCCCGGGACTCGCCGTATACAATGAGCAGTTCTTC.

The chain recombines TRBV6-1 with TRBJ2-1; D possibly corresponds to TRBD1 (5 bases). Deletions cut 4 bases from V and 10 bases from J, with 8 bases between. This CDR3 has 11 amino acids. Germline V gene lookup returns CDR1 MNHNS and CDR2 SASEGT. CDR3 DNA sequence: TGTGCCAGCAGTGGGGGCCCCGAGCAGTTCTTC. Its protein product is CASSGGPEQFF.

The genes are TRBV27 and TRBJ2-6, with D unclear. Trimming cost V 6 bases and J 1 base, with 4 bases left between them. The CDR3 is 13 residues long. Germline-derived CDR1 and CDR2 are MNHEY and SMNVEV (reference sequence). The CDR3 loop reads CASRYSGANVLTF. The CDR3 coding sequence is TGTGCCAGCAGGTATTCTGGGGCCAACGTCCTGACTTTC.